The source of this T cell receptor beta chain is a study of neoadjuvant anti-PD-1 for oral cavity cancer. Study details: Non-progressing patients received a fourth nivolumab dose near day 43, then surgery on days 50-56.

The CDR3 sequence is 11 residues long. Germline assignment: CDR1 SGDLS and CDR2 YYNGEE. The V gene lost 9 bases and the J gene lost 8 bases, with 9 bases spanning the gap. These newly diagnosed stage II-IVA oral cavity squamous cell carcinoma patients had no prior systemic or radiation treatment. The patients had HPV-negative, locally advanced oral cavity squamous cell carcinoma. The repertoire was sequenced with immunoSEQ multiplex PCR; TCRdb's copy has only in-frame clones and lacks some. The profile covers 6,500 to 7,000 clones, with roughly 50% appearing a single time and 26% taken by the ten largest.

The receptor comes from a person between 35 and 79 years old with oral cavity squamous cell carcinoma. The rearrangement links TRBV9 to TRBJ1-6, with D possibly being TRBD1 (6 bases). The source material was tumor tissue, sampled before nivolumab (anti-PD-1) treatment. CDR3 coding DNA: TGTGCCACAGGGGTTGATTCACCCCTCCACTTT. The encoded protein is CATGVDSPLHF.